This T cell receptor (beta chain) was sequenced in a study of OX40 agonist ivuxolimab in advanced cancers. V lost 1 base and J lost 8, with 18 bases in between. The CDR3 totals 16 residues. In germline, CDR1 is SEHNR, CDR2 FQNEAQ (reference sequence). This table comes from immunoSEQ multiplex PCR, and its TCRdb copy is limited to in-frame clones, with some not included. The sample records roughly 90,000 clones, more than 70% being singletons. This chain links TRBV7-9 with TRBJ1-3; TRBD1 might be the D (5 bases). The sample in question was CD4+ or CD8+ T cells sorted from blood, obtained in a trial of the OX40 agonist ivuxolimab. The receptor comes from an adult with an advanced solid tumor such as melanoma, head and neck, liver or kidney cancer. The CDR3 DNA is TGTGCCAGCAGCTTAGTAGGGACGGGTGCTTTGGACACCATATATTTT. It is translated as CASSLVGTGALDTIYF.